This T cell receptor beta chain appears in the sequencing data of a study of cytotoxic CD8 clonotypes in ibrutinib-treated CLL. Study-wide background: Results showed 25 or so partial and 2 complete responses; following median approximately 68 months, approximately 15 remained remitted, approximately 12 advanced.

For this clone: Antigen specificity is unknown.

Germline lookup yields CDR1 LGHNA and CDR2 YNFKEQ. Trimming took 0 bases from V and 3 from J; bases not matched to a gene: 5. The CDR3 consists of 15 residues. Regarding the study as a whole: Clonality went higher at ibrutinib response and then dropped back toward baseline at progression.

Sequenced by immunoSEQ multiplex PCR; TCRdb stores in-frame clones only, minus some. The sample records 11,000 to 15,000 clones, under 65% being singletons. The V call is TRBV4-2, the J call TRBJ2-7; the match to TRBD2 covers 7 bases. The source is a human donor with chronic lymphocytic leukemia. The material sequenced was PBMCs, taken at a 24-month disease-progression time point, from a patient treated with ibrutinib. The chain's CDR3 is CASSQDRGVFYEQYF. The CDR3 DNA follows: TGTGCCAGCAGCCAAGACCGGGGGGTATTCTACGAGCAGTACTTC.